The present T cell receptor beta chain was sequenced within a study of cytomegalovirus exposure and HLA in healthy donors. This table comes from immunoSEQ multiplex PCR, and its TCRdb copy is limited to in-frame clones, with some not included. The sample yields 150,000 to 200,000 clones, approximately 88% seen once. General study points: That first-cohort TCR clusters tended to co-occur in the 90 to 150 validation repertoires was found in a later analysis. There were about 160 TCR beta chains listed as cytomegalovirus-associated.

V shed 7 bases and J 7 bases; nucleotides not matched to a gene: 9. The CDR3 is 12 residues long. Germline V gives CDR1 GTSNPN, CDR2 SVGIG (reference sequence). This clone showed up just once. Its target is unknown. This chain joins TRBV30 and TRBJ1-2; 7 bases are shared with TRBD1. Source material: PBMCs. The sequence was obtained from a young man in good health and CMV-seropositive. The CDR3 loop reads CAFLDRETGYTF. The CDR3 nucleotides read TGTGCCTTCCTCGACAGGGAGACTGGCTACACCTTC.